This T cell receptor beta chain comes out of a study of T cell responses to AZD1222 COVID-19 vaccine. In the study overall: Some second doses came at about 4 weeks and others at about 12 weeks; these were pooled.

V lost 0 bases and J lost 1, with 6 bases in between. Germline CDR1 is LGHDT and CDR2 is YNNKEL (reference sequence). CDR3 length equals 14 residues. TCRdb's copy holds only in-frame clones and misses some; the assay was immunoSEQ multiplex PCR. The sample shows approximately 94,000 clones, over 90% of them seen only once. This specimen was peripheral blood, taken on day 0 of AZD1222 vaccination. The chain carries TRBV3-1 (or the pseudogene TRBV3-2) and TRBJ1-1; TRBD1 might be the D (6 bases). The source of this sequence is an adult in good health. Here the CDR3 reads CASSQEGANTEAFF. Written as DNA, the CDR3 is TGTGCCAGCAGCCAAGAGGGGGCGAACACTGAAGCTTTCTTT.